This T cell receptor (beta chain) derives from a study of cytomegalovirus exposure and HLA in healthy donors. This CDR3 region has 11 residues. J was trimmed by 8 bases and V by 8 bases; bases with no gene match: 5. The germline V gene has CDR1 MNHEY and CDR2 SVGAGI. In the PCR, 60 Vbeta and 13 Jbeta primers were used. This table comes from immunoSEQ multiplex PCR, and its TCRdb copy is limited to in-frame clones, with some not included. The sample includes about 98,000 clones, about 81% of them seen just once. The sequence came from a man aged 40-49 years in good health and CMV-seronegative. Material: PBMCs. The J gene is TRBJ1-2, the V gene TRBV6-5, with 7 bases lining up with TRBD1. CDR3 in amino acids: CASRDSSGYTF. CDR3 coding DNA: TGTGCCAGCCGGGACAGTTCCGGCTACACCTTC.